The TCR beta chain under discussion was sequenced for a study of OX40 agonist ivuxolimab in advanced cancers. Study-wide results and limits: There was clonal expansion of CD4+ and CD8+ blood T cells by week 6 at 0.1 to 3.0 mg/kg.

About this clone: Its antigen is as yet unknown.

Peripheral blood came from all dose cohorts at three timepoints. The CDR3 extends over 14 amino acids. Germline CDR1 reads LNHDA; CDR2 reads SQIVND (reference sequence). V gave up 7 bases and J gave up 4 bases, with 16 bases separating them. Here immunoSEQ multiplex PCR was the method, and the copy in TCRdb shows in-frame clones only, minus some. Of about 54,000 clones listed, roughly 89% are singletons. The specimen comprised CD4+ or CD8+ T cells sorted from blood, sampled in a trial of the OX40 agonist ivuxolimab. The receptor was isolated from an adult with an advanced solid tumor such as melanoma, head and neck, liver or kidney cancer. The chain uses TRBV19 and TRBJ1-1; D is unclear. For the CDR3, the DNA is TGTGCCAGTAAGGAACAGCAGTCCGCCACTGAAGCTTTCTTT. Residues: CASKEQQSATEAFF.